The clone carrying this T cell receptor (beta chain) was counted many times. Its specificity is not known. The entry originates in a study of CD8+CD57+ T cells in acquired aplastic anemia. For the study at large: Sorted CD4+ and CD8+ cells yielded about 3 ug of DNA on average. In CD4+ cells, healthy donors produced an average of roughly 11 million reads. The study, taken as a whole, reports: Levels of CD8+ Simpson's diversity were not significantly distinct in patients versus controls. A set of roughly 27 CD8+ CDR3 sequences was shared between patients and controls, and these sequences appeared highly expressed in patients.

The V gene lost 3 bases and the J gene lost 3 bases, with 7 bases spanning the gap. Germline lookup yields CDR1 SGHTA and CDR2 FQGTGA. The CDR3 loop spans 13 amino acids. It was genomic DNA that served as the template for profiling TCR beta VDJ and CDR3. TCRdb re-analysed the reads in MiXCR, keeping a single row per CDR3 protein. The data contain roughly 420,000 distinct CDR3 sequences, 60% to 80% of them seen just once; the ten biggest clones take up around 4%. What was sequenced was sorted CD4+, CD8+, or CD8+CD57+ T cells (not recorded which) from PBMCs. This sequence joins TRBV7-3 and TRBJ2-3; D is unresolved. This receptor was obtained from a human donor in good health, serving as a control. CDR3 amino acids: CASSFPDTDTQYF. CDR3 coding DNA: TGTGCCAGCAGCTTCCCCGATACAGATACGCAGTATTTT.